This is a list of T cell receptor beta chains from one sample in a study of control samples from healthy donors and cancer patients. Assay used: immunoSEQ multiplex PCR; TCRdb lists only in-frame clones, some missing. The sample data list about 190,000 clones. The sample taken for sequencing was blood. These receptors came from a woman in her 30s in good health. Each CDR3 is given with its conserved first and last residue. Fields, in order: CDR3 DNA, CDR3 protein, J gene, V gene, D gene. The D gene is left open where the match is weak.

CDR3 DNA: TGTGCCAGCAGCCAAGTCTCAGATACGCAGTATTTT
CDR3 protein: CASSQVSDTQYF
J gene: TRBJ2-3
V gene: TRBV14
D gene: .

CDR3 DNA: TGTGCCAGCGGGCCAAGACTCGGAGGGCAAAACATTCAGTACTTC
CDR3 protein: CASGPRLGGQNIQYF
J gene: TRBJ2-4
V gene: TRBV6-5
D gene: .

CDR3 DNA: TGCACCAGCAGCCAACGGCGGCTAGCCCCCCAAGAGACCCAGTACTTC
CDR3 protein: CTSSQRRLAPQETQYF
J gene: TRBJ2-5
V gene: TRBV1
D gene: .

CDR3 DNA: TGTGCCAGCAGCTGGCGGAGCAATCAGCCCCAGCATTTT
CDR3 protein: CASSWRSNQPQHF
J gene: TRBJ1-5
V gene: TRBV11-2
D gene: .

CDR3 DNA: TGTGCCAGCCGCCGGACTAGCGGGGTCCAAGAGACCCAGTACTTC
CDR3 protein: CASRRTSGVQETQYF
J gene: TRBJ2-5
V gene: TRBV11-2
D gene: TRBD2

CDR3 DNA: TGTGCCAGCAGCTTAGTAGCCGGGTCGGGTTCACCCCTCCACTTT
CDR3 protein: CASSLVAGSGSPLHF
J gene: TRBJ1-6
V gene: TRBV13
D gene: .

CDR3 DNA: TGTGCCAGCAAGGGACAGGGCCTTTGGGCCACCTTC
CDR3 protein: CASKGQGLWATF
J gene: TRBJ1-2
V gene: TRBV27
D gene: TRBD1

CDR3 DNA: TGCGCCAGCAGCCAAGACAGGGTGAAAGAGACCCAGTACTTC
CDR3 protein: CASSQDRVKETQYF
J gene: TRBJ2-5
V gene: TRBV4-1
D gene: .

CDR3 DNA: TGTGCCAGCAGTGTCCGGGACGGATATGGCTACACCTTC
CDR3 protein: CASSVRDGYGYTF
J gene: TRBJ1-2
V gene: TRBV12-3/TRBV12-4
D gene: .

CDR3 DNA: TGTGCCAGCAGTTACTCGAGAGCCAGGGGGGGGACTGAAGCTTTCTTT
CDR3 protein: CASSYSRARGGTEAFF
J gene: TRBJ1-1
V gene: TRBV6-5
D gene: TRBD1

CDR3 DNA: TGTGCCAGCAGTTCAGTAAGCCCAAAGTGGGGCTACACCTTC
CDR3 protein: CASSSVSPKWGYTF
J gene: TRBJ1-2
V gene: TRBV6-6
D gene: .

CDR3 DNA: TGTGCCAGCGGCGAAATGGGGGTATACAATGAGCAGTTCTTC
CDR3 protein: CASGEMGVYNEQFF
J gene: TRBJ2-1
V gene: TRBV18
D gene: .

CDR3 DNA: TGTGCCAGCAGGGTCAGGGTGGTGTCCTATAATTCACCCCTCCACTTT
CDR3 protein: CASRVRVVSYNSPLHF
J gene: TRBJ1-6
V gene: TRBV6-6
D gene: .

CDR3 DNA: TGTGCCAGCAGTTCAGACAGATGGGGCACCGGGGAGCTGTTTTTT
CDR3 protein: CASSSDRWGTGELFF
J gene: TRBJ2-2
V gene: TRBV6-2/TRBV6-3
D gene: .

CDR3 DNA: TGTGCCAGCAGTTATCGCGAGGGGTGGAATGAGCAGTTCTTC
CDR3 protein: CASSYREGWNEQFF
J gene: TRBJ2-1
V gene: TRBV6-5
D gene: .

CDR3 DNA: TGTGCCAGCAGTTCTGGACTAGATACGCAGTATTTT
CDR3 protein: CASSSGLDTQYF
J gene: TRBJ2-3
V gene: TRBV6-2/TRBV6-3
D gene: .